This T cell receptor (beta chain) was recovered during a study of PD-L1 blockade in urothelial cancer. The overall study: Patients previously received 0 to 3 chemotherapy regimens.

A total of 1 to 8 samples per patient were collected pretreatment and on-treatment. CDR3 length equals 14 residues. From germline, CDR1 is MDHEN and CDR2 SYDVKM. Trimming removed 8 bases from V and 5 bases from J, with 18 bases in between. Each PCR contained spiked-in synthetic TCR analog templates. Only in-frame clones appear in the TCRdb table, and some are missing; sequencing was by immunoSEQ multiplex PCR. Here the sample spans roughly 100,000 clones, roughly 88% being singletons. The source is a man in his fifties or sixties with urothelial cancer. The starting material was PBMCs, obtained around atezolizumab (anti-PD-L1) treatment. The chain links TRBV28 to TRBJ1-2; D is perhaps TRBD1 (6 bases). The CDR3 DNA reads TGTGCCAGCGTCAGGGGTAACGAGTTTTATGGCTACACCTTC. Amino acid sequence: CASVRGNEFYGYTF.